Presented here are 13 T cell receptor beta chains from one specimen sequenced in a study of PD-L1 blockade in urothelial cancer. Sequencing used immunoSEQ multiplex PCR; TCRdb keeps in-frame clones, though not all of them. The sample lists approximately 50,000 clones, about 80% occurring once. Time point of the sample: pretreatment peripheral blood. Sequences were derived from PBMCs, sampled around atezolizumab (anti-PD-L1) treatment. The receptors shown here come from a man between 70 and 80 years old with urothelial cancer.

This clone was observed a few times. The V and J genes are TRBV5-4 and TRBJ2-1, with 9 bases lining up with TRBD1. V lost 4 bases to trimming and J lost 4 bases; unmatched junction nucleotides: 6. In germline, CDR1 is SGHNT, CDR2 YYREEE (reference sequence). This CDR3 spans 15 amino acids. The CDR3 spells CASSPGQGGYNEQFF. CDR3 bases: TGTGCCAGCAGCCCGGGACAGGGAGGGTACAATGAGCAGTTCTTC.

The CDR3 DNA is TGTGCCAGCAGCTTCTGGAGGGCGCAGGACACTGAAGCTTTCTTT. Translated: CASSFWRAQDTEAFF. The V gene is TRBV7-2, the J gene TRBJ1-1; no clear D gene. The CDR3 has 15 residues. The V gene's germline CDR1 is SGHTA and CDR2 FQGNSA. The V end lost 3 bases, the J end lost 3 bases, and 14 bases lay between the germline ends.

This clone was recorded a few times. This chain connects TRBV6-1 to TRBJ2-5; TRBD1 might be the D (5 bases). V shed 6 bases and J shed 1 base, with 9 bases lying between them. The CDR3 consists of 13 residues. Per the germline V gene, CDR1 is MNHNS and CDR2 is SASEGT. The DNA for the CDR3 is TGTGCCAGCAGGCTGGGGCTCCAAGAGACCCAGTACTTC. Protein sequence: CASRLGLQETQYF.

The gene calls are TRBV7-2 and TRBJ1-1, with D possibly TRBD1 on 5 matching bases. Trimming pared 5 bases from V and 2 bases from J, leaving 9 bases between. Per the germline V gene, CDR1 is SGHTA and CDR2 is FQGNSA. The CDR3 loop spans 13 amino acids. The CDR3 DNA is TGTGCCAGCAGCCGCGACAGTAACACTGAAGCTTTCTTT. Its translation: CASSRDSNTEAFF.

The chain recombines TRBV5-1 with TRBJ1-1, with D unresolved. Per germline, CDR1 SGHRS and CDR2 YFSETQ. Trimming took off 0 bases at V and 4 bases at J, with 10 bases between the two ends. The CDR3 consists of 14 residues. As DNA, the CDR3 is TGCGCCAGCAGCTTGGAAGAGCTCTCCACTGAAGCTTTCTTT. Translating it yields CASSLEELSTEAFF.

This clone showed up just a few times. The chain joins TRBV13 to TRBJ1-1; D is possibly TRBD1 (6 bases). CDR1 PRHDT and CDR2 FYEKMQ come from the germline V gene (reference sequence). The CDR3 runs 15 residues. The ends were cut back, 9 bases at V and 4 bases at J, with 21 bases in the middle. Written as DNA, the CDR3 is TGTGCCAGTCTCCGGGGGGCGAATTATGGCACTGAAGCTTTCTTT. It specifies CASLRGANYGTEAFF.

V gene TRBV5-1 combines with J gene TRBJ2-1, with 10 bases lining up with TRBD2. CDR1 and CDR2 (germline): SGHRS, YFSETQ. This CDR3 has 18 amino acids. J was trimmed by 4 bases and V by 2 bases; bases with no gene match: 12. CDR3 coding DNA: TGCGCCAGCAGCTTAAGTCCTAGCGGGGGCCTCAATTACAATGAGCAGTTCTTC. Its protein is CASSLSPSGGLNYNEQFF.

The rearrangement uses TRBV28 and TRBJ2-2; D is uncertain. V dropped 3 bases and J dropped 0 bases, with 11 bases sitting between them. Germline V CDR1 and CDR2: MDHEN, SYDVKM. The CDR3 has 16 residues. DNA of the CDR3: TGTGCCAGCAGTTTCAGTCCCACCGCGAACACCGGGGAGCTGTTTTTT. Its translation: CASSFSPTANTGELFF.

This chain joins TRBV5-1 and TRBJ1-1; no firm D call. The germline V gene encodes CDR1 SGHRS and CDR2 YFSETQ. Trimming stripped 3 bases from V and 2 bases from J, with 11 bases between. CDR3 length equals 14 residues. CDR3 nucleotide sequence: TGCGCCAGCAGCTGGAGTGGTGGAAACACTGAAGCTTTCTTT. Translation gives CASSWSGGNTEAFF.

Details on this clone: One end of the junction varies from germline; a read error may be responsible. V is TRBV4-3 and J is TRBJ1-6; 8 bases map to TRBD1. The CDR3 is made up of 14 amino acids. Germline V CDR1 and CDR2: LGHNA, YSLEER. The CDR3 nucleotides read TGCGCCAGCAACCAAGACAGGGGCCAGTCACCCCTCCACTTT. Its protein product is CASNQDRGQSPLHF.

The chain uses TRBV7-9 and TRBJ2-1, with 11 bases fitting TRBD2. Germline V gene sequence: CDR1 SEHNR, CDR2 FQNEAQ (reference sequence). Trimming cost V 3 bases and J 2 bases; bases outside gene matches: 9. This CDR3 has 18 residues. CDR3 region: CASSFSGTSGTTYNEQFF. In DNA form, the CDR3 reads TGTGCCAGCAGCTTTTCCGGGACTAGCGGTACAACCTACAATGAGCAGTTCTTC.

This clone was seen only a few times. CDR3 bases: TGTGCCAGCAGTTCACAGGGGGCGAATGAAAAACTGTTTTTT. Its translation is CASSSQGANEKLFF. The chain has TRBV2 and TRBJ1-4, with 9 bases matching TRBD1. This CDR3 contains 14 residues. V lost 5 bases and J lost 5; bases outside the gene matches: 3. Germline CDR1 is SNHLY and CDR2 is FYNNEI.

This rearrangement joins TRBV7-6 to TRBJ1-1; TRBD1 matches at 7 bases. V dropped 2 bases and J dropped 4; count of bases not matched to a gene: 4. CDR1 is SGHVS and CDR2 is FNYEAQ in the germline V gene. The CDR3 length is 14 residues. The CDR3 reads CASSLKQGSTEAFF. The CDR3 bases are TGTGCCAGCAGCTTAAAACAGGGGAGCACTGAAGCTTTCTTT.